This T cell receptor beta chain was captured by sequencing in a study of T cell responses to AZD1222 COVID-19 vaccine. Study-level findings and limits: The reported proportion of spike-specific TCRs targeting unmutated variant regions was nearly half. The breadth and depth of Spike-specific TCRs increased once two AZD1222 doses had been given.

The analysis combined second doses at about 4 or about 12 weeks. Details on this clone: The antigen is undetermined. At the DNA level, this CDR3 is encoded by other sequences in the same sample as well.

The table came from immunoSEQ multiplex PCR; TCRdb's copy has only in-frame clones and leaves some out. Of about 130,000 clones in the sample, over 75% were seen once. Deletions cut 3 bases from V and 4 bases from J, with 6 bases between. Germline lookup yields CDR1 SQVTM and CDR2 ANQGSEA. CDR3 length equals 11 residues. The source was peripheral blood, collected 28 days after the second AZD1222 dose. The sequence derives from an adult who received the AZD1222 COVID-19 vaccine. The V call is TRBV29-1, the J call TRBJ1-2; D call uncertain. The CDR3 nucleotides read TGCAGCGTTGACAGTTCCTATGGCTACACCTTC. Protein product: CSVDSSYGYTF.